The 10 T cell receptor beta chains given below trace back to one sample, sequenced in a study of T cells in Graves' hyperthyroidism and ophthalmopathy. TCR beta CDR3 region amplification was performed from RNA transcripts. In the first-round RT-PCR of the TCR CDR3, the HTBI primer set was used. TCRdb reanalysed the multiplex PCR reads using MiXCR and keeps one entry per CDR3 protein. The sample carries a few hundred thousand distinct CDR3 sequences, 46% recorded once. Sample: peripheral blood or thyroid tissue (not recorded which). These receptors all come from a woman younger than 35 with Graves' hyperthyroidism.

Points on this clonotype: The CDR3 ends on some other residue instead of the conserved phenylalanine or tryptophan, so this is likely a read error. J is TRBJ1-5 and V is TRBV29-1; 7 positions match TRBD1. The V segment lost 6 bases and the J segment 8 bases; nucleotides outside the gene matches: 19. The CDR3 is made up of 16 amino acids. The V gene's germline CDR1 is SQVTM and CDR2 ANQGSEA. The CDR3 is CSVATGPGLAGEPQHS. In DNA form, the CDR3 reads TGCAGCGTGGCGACAGGGCCGGGACTAGCGGGGGAGCCCCAGCATTCT.

This clonotype is a singleton in its sample. The V gene is TRBV20-1, the J gene TRBJ2-1; TRBD2 matches 11 bases. V shed 5 bases and J 1 base; nucleotides not matched to a gene: 4. CDR1 is DFQATT and CDR2 is SNEGSKA in the germline V gene (reference sequence). This CDR3 contains 15 residues. CDR3 sequence: CSAYRLAGSYNEQFF. Written as DNA, the CDR3 is TGCAGTGCTTACAGACTAGCGGGATCCTACAATGAGCAGTTCTTC.

This chain links TRBV7-9 with TRBJ2-1; TRBD2 aligns across 11 bases. The CDR3 has 17 residues. V shed 2 bases, J shed 5 bases, and the junction held 8 bases outside the gene matches. The V gene's germline CDR1 is SEHNR and CDR2 FQNEAQ (reference sequence). The CDR3: CASSLLMGLAENNEQFF. In nucleotides, the CDR3 is TGTGCCAGCAGCTTACTAATGGGACTAGCGGAGAACAATGAGCAGTTCTTC.

This clonotype was counted once. This chain joins TRBV19 and TRBJ2-2, with TRBD1 as a possible D gene (6 bases). The CDR3 is 14 amino acids. Germline V lookup: CDR1 LNHDA, CDR2 SQIVND (reference sequence). Trimming removed 4 bases at V and 4 bases at J, with 10 bases between. CDR3 in amino acids: CASSTHRATGELFF. As DNA, the CDR3 is TGTGCCAGTAGTACCCACAGGGCCACCGGGGAGCTGTTTTTT.

In this sample, this clonotype turned up many times. This sequence joins TRBV20-1 and TRBJ2-2; D possibly matches TRBD1 or TRBD2 (5 bases each). The V gene lost 1 base and the J gene lost 3 bases, with 9 bases spanning the gap. CDR3 length: 14 amino acids. In germline, CDR1 is DFQATT, CDR2 SNEGSKA (reference sequence). The CDR3 is CSARGGSDTGELFF. In DNA, the CDR3 is TGCAGTGCTAGAGGGGGGTCGGACACCGGGGAGCTGTTTTTT.

The CDR3 loop reads CASSRWTGNTGELFF. As DNA, the CDR3 is TGTGCCAGCAGTAGGTGGACAGGGAACACCGGGGAGCTGTTTTTT. V and J are TRBV6-5 and TRBJ2-2; 7 bases map to TRBD1. CDR1 and CDR2 from the germline V gene are MNHEY and SVGAGI. With V trimmed by 5 bases and J by 1 base, 4 bases remained unmatched. The CDR3 extends over 15 amino acids.

Ten or more counts support this clonotype. V is TRBV12-3 or TRBV12-4 and J is TRBJ2-7; 11 positions agree with TRBD2. Trimming removed 6 bases from V and 3 bases from J; junction bases left unmatched: 7. The CDR3 loop spans 15 amino acids. CDR3 protein: CASSPLAGAIYEQYF. CDR3 bases: TGTGCCAGCAGCCCACTAGCGGGAGCGATCTACGAGCAGTACTTC.

This clonotype showed up just once. The chain is built from TRBV7-3 and TRBJ1-5; 8 bases map to TRBD1. The CDR3 loop spans 17 amino acids. V lost 2 bases, J lost 2 bases, and 8 bases stayed unmatched. Germline values: CDR1 SGHTA, CDR2 FQGTGA. The DNA of the CDR3 is TGTGCCAGCAGCTTAGGACAGGGTTTGTACGGCAATCAGCCCCAGCATTTT. Its translation: CASSLGQGLYGNQPQHF. The entire variable domain, with the rest obtained from reference TRBV7-3 and TRBJ1-5, is as follows: GAGVSQTPSNKVTEKGKYVELRCDPISGHTALYWYRQSLGQGPEFLIYFQGTGAADDSGLPNDRFFAVRPEGSVSTLKIQRTERGDSAVYLCASSLGQGLYGNQPQHFGDGTRLSIL.

This clonotype was observed many times. V usage is TRBV5-8 and J usage is TRBJ1-2; D not resolved. V was shortened by 0 bases and J by 2 bases, with 11 bases between the two germline ends. Germline CDR1 reads SGHTS; CDR2 reads YDEGEE. The CDR3 is made up of 15 amino acids. This CDR3 reads CASSLGTEVNYGYTF. The CDR3, as DNA: TGTGCCAGCAGCTTGGGGACCGAGGTGAACTATGGCTACACCTTC.

This clonotype has just a few counts. The chain combines TRBV5-1 with TRBJ2-7; 7 nucleotides match TRBD2. The trim removed 3 bases at V and 3 bases at J, leaving 15 bases unmatched. The CDR3 totals 17 residues. In germline, CDR1 is SGHRS, CDR2 YFSETQ. CDR3 sequence (DNA): TGCGCCAGCAGCTGGGCTCCGGGACTAAGCGGGGACTACGAGCAGTACTTC. It translates to CASSWAPGLSGDYEQYF. Using reference TRBV5-1 and TRBJ2-7 for the parts outside the CDR3, the full variable domain is KAGVTQTPRYLIKTRGQQVTLSCSPISGHRSVSWYQQTPGQGLQFLFEYFSETQRNKGNFPGRFSGRQFSNSRSEMNVSTLELGDSALYLCASSWAPGLSGDYEQYFGPGTRLTVT.